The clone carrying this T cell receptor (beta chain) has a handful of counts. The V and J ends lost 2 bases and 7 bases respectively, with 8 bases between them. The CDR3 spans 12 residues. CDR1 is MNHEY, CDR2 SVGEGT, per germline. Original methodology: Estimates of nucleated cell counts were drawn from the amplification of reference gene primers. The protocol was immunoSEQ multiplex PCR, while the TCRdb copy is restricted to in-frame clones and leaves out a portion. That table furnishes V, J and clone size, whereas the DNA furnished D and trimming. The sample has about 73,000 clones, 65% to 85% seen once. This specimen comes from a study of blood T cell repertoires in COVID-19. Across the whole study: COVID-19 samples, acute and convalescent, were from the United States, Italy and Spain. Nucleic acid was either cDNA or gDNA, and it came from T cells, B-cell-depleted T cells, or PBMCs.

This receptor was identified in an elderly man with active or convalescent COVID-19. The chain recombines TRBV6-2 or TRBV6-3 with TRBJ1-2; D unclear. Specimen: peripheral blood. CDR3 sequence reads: CASSYAEAGYTF. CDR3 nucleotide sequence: TGTGCCAGCAGTTACGCCGAAGCTGGCTACACCTTC.